These T cell receptor beta chains were read from a single sample in a study of patients with pleural tuberculosis. Each CDR3 protein gets one entry after TCRdb re-called the reads with MiXCR. The sample contains about 50,000 distinct CDR3 sequences, 7.3% of which appear only once. The receptor set was obtained from a human donor with pleural tuberculosis. Both conserved end residues are part of each CDR3. Each record gives: J gene, V gene, D gene, clone size, CDR3 DNA, CDR3 protein. D genes are given only for firm matches. Part of the rows lack a size; the others show once, few, many or a class for expanded clones.

TRBJ1-2	TRBV29-1	.	.	TGCAGCGTGCACACTCAAAACTATGGCTACACCTTC	CSVHTQNYGYTF
TRBJ2-1	TRBV2	.	.	TGTGCCAGCAGTGAGAACCGGGGCTCCTACAATGAGCAGTTCTTC	CASSENRGSYNEQFF
TRBJ2-2	TRBV14	.	many	TGTGCCAGCAGCCAAGTCAATAGTAACACCGGGGAGCTGTTTTTT	CASSQVNSNTGELFF
TRBJ1-1	TRBV10-3	.	many	TGTGCCATCAGTGAAGGTATAAGAAACACTGAAGCTTTCTTT	CAISEGIRNTEAFF
TRBJ2-1	TRBV30	.	.	TGTGCCTGGAGTGTACGGGCTGAGCAGTTCTTC	CAWSVRAEQFF
TRBJ1-5	TRBV19	.	many	TGTGCCAGTAGTCCTAACCCGGGACGGCGCAATCAGCCCCAGCATTTT	CASSPNPGRRNQPQHF
TRBJ1-5	TRBV5-1	.	.	TGCGCCAGCAGCTCCCGGGGTGGCAATCAGCCCCAGCATTTT	CASSSRGGNQPQHF
TRBJ1-1	TRBV19	.	many	TGTGCCAGTAGCTTTCAGACGGGCACTGAAGCTTTCTTT	CASSFQTGTEAFF
TRBJ1-3	TRBV28	TRBD1	many	TGTGCCAGCAGACTACAGGGGGCGGGAGGAAACACCATATATTTT	CASRLQGAGGNTIYF
TRBJ2-3	TRBV24-1	.	many	TGTGCCACCAGTGATATCGGACATTCAGATACGCAGTATTTT	CATSDIGHSDTQYF
TRBJ2-3	TRBV11-2	TRBD2	many	TGTGCCAGCAGCTTCATCGGGACTAATAACGATACGCAGTATTTT	CASSFIGTNNDTQYF
TRBJ1-5	TRBV28	.	many	TGTGCCAGCAGGCCAGGGGGCAATCAGCCCCAGCATTTT	CASRPGGNQPQHF
TRBJ1-5	TRBV19	.	many	TGTGCCAGTACCTACGGACGGTATAGCAATCAGCCCCAGCATTTT	CASTYGRYSNQPQHF
TRBJ1-5	TRBV2	TRBD1	many	TGTGCCAGCAGTGCGAAGCGGACAGGGGGCAATCAGCCCCAGCATTTT	CASSAKRTGGNQPQHF
TRBJ1-6	TRBV5-4	.	few	TGTGCCAGCAGCTTGGACGAGAATTCACCCCTCCACTTT	CASSLDENSPLHF
TRBJ1-5	TRBV2	.	many	TGTGCCAGCAGTGAAGGGTATAGCAATCAGCCCCAGCATTTT	CASSEGYSNQPQHF
TRBJ2-7	TRBV13	TRBD2	.	TGTGCCAGCAGCTCCCTCTCATGGACGGGAGGCGAGCAGTACTTC	CASSSLSWTGGEQYF
TRBJ1-1	TRBV5-1	.	.	TGCGCCAGCAGCGCGGAGGGTGGCCTGAACACTGAAGCTTTCTTT	CASSAEGGLNTEAFF
TRBJ2-5	TRBV3-1	TRBD2	many	TGTGCCAGCAGCCATCTAGCGGGGGAGCAAGAGACCCAGTACTTC	CASSHLAGEQETQYF
TRBJ2-1	TRBV29-1	.	few	TGCAGCGCCGAGCCCTCAGGGAATGAGCAGTTCTTC	CSAEPSGNEQFF
TRBJ1-2	TRBV18	TRBD1	many	TGTGCCAGCTCACGACAGGGCGGTCAAGACTACACCTTC	CASSRQGGQDYTF
TRBJ1-4	TRBV5-4	.	.	TGTGCCAGCAGCTTGGGACAACAGCCTACTAATGAAAAACTGTTTTTT	CASSLGQQPTNEKLFF
TRBJ2-1	TRBV5-1	.	few	TGCGCCAGCAGTACCGCTGGTGAGCAGTTCTTC	CASSTAGEQFF
TRBJ2-7	TRBV29-1	TRBD2	.	TGCAGCGTTTCTAGCGGGACTGTCTACGAGCAGTACTTC	CSVSSGTVYEQYF
TRBJ1-2	TRBV24-1	.	many	TGTGCCACCAGTGAAGGTTCTGGCTACACCTTC	CATSEGSGYTF
TRBJ2-7	TRBV7-8	.	many	TGTGCCAGCAGGAATGAGAGAAGCTCCTACGAGCAGTACTTC	CASRNERSSYEQYF
TRBJ1-1	TRBV12-3/TRBV12-4	TRBD1	many	TGTGCCAGCAGTTTCCGGACAGGGGTGAACACTGAAGCTTTCTTT	CASSFRTGVNTEAFF
TRBJ2-1	TRBV20-1	.	many	TGCAGTGCTTCCCAGGGCTGGCAGCGTGGATACAATGAGCAGTTCTTC	CSASQGWQRGYNEQFF
TRBJ2-5	TRBV5-1	TRBD2	.	TGCGCCAGCAGCTTTAGCGGGGGGAAAGAGACCCAGTACTTC	CASSFSGGKETQYF
TRBJ1-2	TRBV2	.	many	TGTGCCAGCAGTGAGGGGGCGCAGTATGGCTACACCTTC	CASSEGAQYGYTF
TRBJ1-3	TRBV16	.	many	TGTGCCAGCAGCGGTTGGAGCTCTGGAAACACCATATATTTT	CASSGWSSGNTIYF
TRBJ2-3	TRBV6-1	.	many	TGTGCCAGCAAGATAGCCAAGTGGACAGATACGCAGTATTTT	CASKIAKWTDTQYF
TRBJ1-6	TRBV5-6	.	many	TGTGCCAGCAGCTTGGGTCGCCCTAATTCACCCCTCCACTTT	CASSLGRPNSPLHF
TRBJ2-1	TRBV5-1	.	few	TGCGCCAGCAGCCCTGGGGGCAGTTCCTACAATGAGCAGTTCTTC	CASSPGGSSYNEQFF
TRBJ2-5	TRBV11-2	TRBD1	few	TGTGCCAGCAGTCCGTCCAGGGGGACCGTTGAGACCCAGTACTTC	CASSPSRGTVETQYF
TRBJ1-1	TRBV19	.	many	TGTGCCAGTAGTGCGACTATGAACACTGAAGCTTTCTTT	CASSATMNTEAFF
TRBJ2-1	TRBV14	.	many	TGTGCCAGCAGTTGGGATCGCAATGAGCAGTTCTTC	CASSWDRNEQFF
TRBJ2-3	TRBV11-2	.	many	TGTGCCAGCACTCGCCCTGTACAGACCACAGATACGCAGTATTTT	CASTRPVQTTDTQYF
TRBJ1-2	TRBV9	.	many	TGTGCCAGCAGCGTTATAGGGGTTCGCTCTGAGATGGGCTACACCTTC	CASSVIGVRSEMGYTF
TRBJ2-1	TRBV12-3/TRBV12-4	.	many	TGTGCCAGCAGTGGGGCGGGGAATGAGCAGTTCTTC	CASSGAGNEQFF
TRBJ2-1	TRBV5-1	TRBD2	.	TGCGCCAGCAGCTTGGACCTAGCGGGAGGGTTGGATGAGCAGTTCTTC	CASSLDLAGGLDEQFF
TRBJ1-1	TRBV28	.	many	TGTGCCAGCAGGGCGTCCCTAATGAACACTGAAGCTTTCTTT	CASRASLMNTEAFF
TRBJ2-3	TRBV25-1	.	many	TGTGCCAGCAGTGAATCCGAGACTTACCCGACGGATACGCAGTATTTT	CASSESETYPTDTQYF
TRBJ2-1	TRBV20-1	TRBD2	many	TGCAGTGCTAGAGATTCACCTAGCGGGAGGCCCTACAATGAGCAGTTCTTC	CSARDSPSGRPYNEQFF
TRBJ1-6	TRBV5-1	.	.	TGCGCCAGCAGCTTGGACGGACCCTATAATTCACCCCTCCACTTT	CASSLDGPYNSPLHF
TRBJ1-1	TRBV24-1	TRBD1	many	TGTGCCACCCGGGACAGCACTGAAGCTTTCTTT	CATRDSTEAFF
TRBJ1-2	TRBV2	TRBD1	many	TGTGCCAGCAGTAAGACAGGGATGGATGGCTACACCTTC	CASSKTGMDGYTF
TRBJ2-2	TRBV12-5	.	.	TGTGCTAGTGGTTTGGTTTTCACCGGGGAGCTGTTTTTT	CASGLVFTGELFF
TRBJ2-1	TRBV20-1	TRBD2	many	TGCAGTGCTAGTTGGTCTAGCGGGAGATTCAATGAGCAGTTCTTC	CSASWSSGRFNEQFF
TRBJ2-1	TRBV18	TRBD2	.	TGTGCCAGCTCAGGGACTAGCGGAGAAAACAATGAGCAGTTCTTC	CASSGTSGENNEQFF
TRBJ1-1	TRBV12-3/TRBV12-4	.	many	TGTGCCAGCAGTACTGCCCAGGACAAAAACACTGAAGCTTTCTTT	CASSTAQDKNTEAFF
TRBJ1-2	TRBV3-1	TRBD1	many	TGTGCCAGCAGCCAAGGTTGGACAGGGAATGGCTACACCTTC	CASSQGWTGNGYTF
TRBJ1-1	TRBV4-2	.	few	TGTGCCAGCAGCCCCGGGGGGTTGGGGGCTTTCTTT	CASSPGGLGAFF
TRBJ2-7	TRBV28	TRBD2	many	TGTGCCACTGCGGGACTAGCGGGCTACGAGCAGTACTTC	CATAGLAGYEQYF
TRBJ1-3	TRBV4-2	.	many	TGTGCCAGCAGCATCCGGGGAGCTGGAAACACCATATATTTT	CASSIRGAGNTIYF
TRBJ2-5	TRBV12-3/TRBV12-4	.	many	TGTGCCAGCAGTCGTAATCGTAGCCCGGGGGAGACCCAGTACTTC	CASSRNRSPGETQYF
TRBJ2-5	TRBV20-1	TRBD2	many	TGCAGTGCTCGGACTAGCGGGGATCAAGAGACCCAGTACTTC	CSARTSGDQETQYF
TRBJ2-7	TRBV4-2	TRBD2	many	TGTGCCAGCAGCCTCAGACTAGCGGAGACCTACGAGCAGTACTTC	CASSLRLAETYEQYF
TRBJ1-5	TRBV10-3	.	many	TGTGCCACCTCCGGGGGGTCTGGTCAGCCCCAGCATTTT	CATSGGSGQPQHF